This T cell receptor beta chain is from a study of blood T cells in healthy people across ages. This clonotype was observed a few times. The target antigen is unknown. Study outcomes and limitations: One million T cells yielded diversity estimates that were considered underestimates.

With a J-beta primer mix and a sample-barcoded 5' primer, a second PCR ran about 7 to 12 cycles. Through a template-switch adaptor with 12 random nucleotides, each cDNA molecule received a tag. TCRdb fed the 5' RACE reads into MiXCR, producing one record per CDR3 protein. The sample has about 930,000 distinct CDR3 sequences; almost 30% are singletons. Trimming removed 7 bases from V and 2 bases from J; junction bases left unmatched: 6. The CDR3 consists of 13 residues. Germline V gene data show CDR1 as SGHRS and CDR2 as YFSETQ. Another study also made use of these data, one on T cells of mothers and their children. That study adds: Overlap ran slightly, non-significantly higher for related than unrelated mother-child pairs.

Sequenced: blood. V gene TRBV5-1 combines with J gene TRBJ2-7, with 7 bases aligning to TRBD1. The source is a woman aged 40 to 50 in good health. The CDR3 DNA reads as TGCGCCAGCGGCGAGGGGACAGCCTACGAGCAGTACTTC. Protein sequence: CASGEGTAYEQYF.